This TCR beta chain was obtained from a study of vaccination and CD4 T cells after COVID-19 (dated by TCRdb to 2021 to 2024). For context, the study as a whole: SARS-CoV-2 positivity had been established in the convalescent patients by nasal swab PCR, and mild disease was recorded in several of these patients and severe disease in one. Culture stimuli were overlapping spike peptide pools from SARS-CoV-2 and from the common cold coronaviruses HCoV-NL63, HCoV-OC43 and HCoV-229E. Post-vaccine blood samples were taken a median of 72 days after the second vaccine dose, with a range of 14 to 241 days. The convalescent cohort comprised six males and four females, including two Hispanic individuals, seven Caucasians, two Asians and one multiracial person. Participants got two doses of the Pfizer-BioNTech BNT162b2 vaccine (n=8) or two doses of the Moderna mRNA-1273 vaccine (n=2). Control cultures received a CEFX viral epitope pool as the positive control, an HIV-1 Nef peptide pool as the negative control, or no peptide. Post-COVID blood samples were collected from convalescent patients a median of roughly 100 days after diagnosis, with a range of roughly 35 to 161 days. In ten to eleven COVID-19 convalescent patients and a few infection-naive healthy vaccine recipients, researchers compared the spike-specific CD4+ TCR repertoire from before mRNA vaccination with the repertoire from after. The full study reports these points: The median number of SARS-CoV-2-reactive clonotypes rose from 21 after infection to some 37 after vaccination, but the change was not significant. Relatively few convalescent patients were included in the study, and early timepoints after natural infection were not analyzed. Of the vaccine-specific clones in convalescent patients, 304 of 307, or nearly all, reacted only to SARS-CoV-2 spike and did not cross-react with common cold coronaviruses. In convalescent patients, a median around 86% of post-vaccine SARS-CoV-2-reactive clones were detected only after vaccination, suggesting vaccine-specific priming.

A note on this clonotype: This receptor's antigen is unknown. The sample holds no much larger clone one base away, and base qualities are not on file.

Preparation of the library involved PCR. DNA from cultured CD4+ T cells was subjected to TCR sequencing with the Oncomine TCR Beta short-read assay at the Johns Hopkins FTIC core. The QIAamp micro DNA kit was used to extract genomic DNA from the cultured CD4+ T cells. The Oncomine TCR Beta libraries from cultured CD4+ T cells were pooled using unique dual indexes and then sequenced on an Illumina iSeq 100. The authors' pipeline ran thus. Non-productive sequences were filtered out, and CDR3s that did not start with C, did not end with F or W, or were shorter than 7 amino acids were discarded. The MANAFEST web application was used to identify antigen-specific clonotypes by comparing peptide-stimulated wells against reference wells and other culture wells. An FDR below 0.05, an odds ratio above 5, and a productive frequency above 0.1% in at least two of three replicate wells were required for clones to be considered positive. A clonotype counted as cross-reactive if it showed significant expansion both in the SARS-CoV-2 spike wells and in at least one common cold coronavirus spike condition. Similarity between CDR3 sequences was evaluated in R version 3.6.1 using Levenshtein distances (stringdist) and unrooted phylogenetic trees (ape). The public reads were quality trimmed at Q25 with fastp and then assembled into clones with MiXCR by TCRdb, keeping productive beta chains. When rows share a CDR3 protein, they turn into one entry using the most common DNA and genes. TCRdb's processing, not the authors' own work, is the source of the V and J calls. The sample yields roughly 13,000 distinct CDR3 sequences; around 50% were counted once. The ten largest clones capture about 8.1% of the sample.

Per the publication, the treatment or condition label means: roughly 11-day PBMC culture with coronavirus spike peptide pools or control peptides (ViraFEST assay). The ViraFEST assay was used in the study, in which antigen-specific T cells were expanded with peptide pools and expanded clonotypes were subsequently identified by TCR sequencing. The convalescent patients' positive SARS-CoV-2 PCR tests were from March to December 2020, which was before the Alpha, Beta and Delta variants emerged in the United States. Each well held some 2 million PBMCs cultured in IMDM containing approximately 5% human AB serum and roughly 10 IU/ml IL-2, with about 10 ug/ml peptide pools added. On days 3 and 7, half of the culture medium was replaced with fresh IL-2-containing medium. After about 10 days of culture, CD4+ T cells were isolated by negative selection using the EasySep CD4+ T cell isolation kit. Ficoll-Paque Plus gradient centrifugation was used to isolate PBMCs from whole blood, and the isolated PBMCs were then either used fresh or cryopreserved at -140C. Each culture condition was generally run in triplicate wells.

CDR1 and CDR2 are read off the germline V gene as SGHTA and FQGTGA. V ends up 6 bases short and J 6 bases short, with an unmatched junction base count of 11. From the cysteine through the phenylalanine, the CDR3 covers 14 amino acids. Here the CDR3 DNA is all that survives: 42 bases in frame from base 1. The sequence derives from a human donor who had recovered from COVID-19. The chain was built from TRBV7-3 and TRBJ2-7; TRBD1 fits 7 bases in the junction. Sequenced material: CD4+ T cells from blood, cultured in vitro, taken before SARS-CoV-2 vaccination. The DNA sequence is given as TGTGCCAGCAGTCCGGGACAGAGGTCCGGCGAGCAGTACTTC. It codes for CASSPGQRSGEQYF. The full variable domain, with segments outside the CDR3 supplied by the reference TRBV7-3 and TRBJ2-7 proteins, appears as GAGVSQTPSNKVTEKGKYVELRCDPISGHTALYWYRQSLGQGPEFLIYFQGTGAADDSGLPNDRFFAVRPEGSVSTLKIQRTERGDSAVYLCASSPGQRSGEQYFGPGTRLTVT.